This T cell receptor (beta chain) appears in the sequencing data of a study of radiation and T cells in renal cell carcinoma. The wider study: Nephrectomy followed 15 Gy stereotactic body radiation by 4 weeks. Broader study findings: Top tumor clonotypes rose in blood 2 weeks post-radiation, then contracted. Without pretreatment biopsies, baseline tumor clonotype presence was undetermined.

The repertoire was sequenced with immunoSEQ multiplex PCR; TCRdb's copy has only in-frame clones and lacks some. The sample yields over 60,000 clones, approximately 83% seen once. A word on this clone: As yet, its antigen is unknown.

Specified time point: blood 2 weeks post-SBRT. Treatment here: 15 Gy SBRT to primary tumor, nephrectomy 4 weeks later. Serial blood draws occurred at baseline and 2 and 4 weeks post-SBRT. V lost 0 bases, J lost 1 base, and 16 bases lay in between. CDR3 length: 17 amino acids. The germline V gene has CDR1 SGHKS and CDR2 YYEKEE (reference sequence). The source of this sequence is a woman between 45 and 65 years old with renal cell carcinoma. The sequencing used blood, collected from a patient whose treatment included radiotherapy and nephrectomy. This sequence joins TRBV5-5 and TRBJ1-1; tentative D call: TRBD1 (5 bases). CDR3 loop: CASSLADGGGGNTEAFF. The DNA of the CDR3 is TGTGCCAGCAGCTTGGCGGACGGGGGTGGTGGGAACACTGAAGCTTTCTTT.